This T cell receptor beta chain was captured by sequencing in a study of cytomegalovirus exposure and HLA in healthy donors. Study observations and caveats: Information on immune exposure was restricted to one variable (CMV serostatus). With later analysis, a missense DCLRE1C variant became linked to TCR beta V- and J-gene trimming. Several V segments, TRBV6-2 and TRBV6-3 among them, could not be told apart and were dropped.

Details on this clone: As yet, its antigen is unknown.

The trim removed 11 bases at V and 2 bases at J, leaving 12 bases unmatched. There are 15 residues in the CDR3. Germline CDR1 and CDR2: MGHDK and SYGVNS. Both 60 Vbeta primers and 13 Jbeta primers went into the PCR. Clones were sequenced by immunoSEQ multiplex PCR, and TCRdb holds only the in-frame ones, with some missing. The data show 100,000 to 150,000 clones, around 74% seen once. V and J are TRBV25-1 and TRBJ1-2; 9 bases match TRBD1. The source is a woman aged 50 to 60 in good health and CMV-seropositive. The specimen was PBMCs. The CDR3 loop reads CASRSQQGANYGYTF. The DNA of the CDR3 is TGTGCCTCGAGGTCCCAACAGGGGGCGAACTATGGCTACACCTTC.